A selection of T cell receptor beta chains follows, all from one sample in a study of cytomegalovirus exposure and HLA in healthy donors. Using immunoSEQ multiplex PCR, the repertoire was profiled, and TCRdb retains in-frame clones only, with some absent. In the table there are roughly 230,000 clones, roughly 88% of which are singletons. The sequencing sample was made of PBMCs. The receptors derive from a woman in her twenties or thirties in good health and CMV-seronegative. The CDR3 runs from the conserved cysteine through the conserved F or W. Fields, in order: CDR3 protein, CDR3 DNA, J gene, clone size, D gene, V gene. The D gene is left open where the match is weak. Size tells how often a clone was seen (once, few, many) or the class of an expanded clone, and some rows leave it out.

cdr3_aa: CASAGQGYEQYF; cdr3_nt: TGTGCCAGCGCCGGACAGGGGTACGAGCAGTACTTC; j_call: TRBJ2-7; clone_size: NA; d_call: TRBD1; v_call: TRBV6-1
cdr3_aa: CASSVVGQATGELFF; cdr3_nt: TGTGCCAGCAGCGTAGTTGGTCAGGCCACCGGGGAGCTGTTTTTT; j_call: TRBJ2-2; clone_size: NA; d_call: NA; v_call: TRBV9
cdr3_aa: CASSYSPFSYEQYF; cdr3_nt: TGTGCCAGCAGTTACTCTCCCTTCTCCTACGAGCAGTACTTC; j_call: TRBJ2-7; clone_size: NA; d_call: NA; v_call: TRBV6-6
cdr3_aa: CASGSGPGYTF; cdr3_nt: TGTGCCAGCGGGTCCGGGCCCGGCTACACCTTC; j_call: TRBJ1-2; clone_size: NA; d_call: NA; v_call: TRBV6-1
cdr3_aa: CASSSRVSYEQYF; cdr3_nt: TGCGCCAGCAGCTCCAGGGTTTCCTACGAGCAGTACTTC; j_call: TRBJ2-7; clone_size: NA; d_call: NA; v_call: TRBV5-1
cdr3_aa: CAIGRRDTDTQYF; cdr3_nt: TGTGCCATAGGAAGGAGGGACACAGATACGCAGTATTTT; j_call: TRBJ2-3; clone_size: once; d_call: NA; v_call: TRBV19
cdr3_aa: CASSFTGGQGSRYGYTF; cdr3_nt: TGTGCCAGCAGTTTTACGGGGGGACAGGGGTCTAGGTATGGCTACACCTTC; j_call: TRBJ1-2; clone_size: once; d_call: TRBD1; v_call: TRBV27
cdr3_aa: CASIPGLAGVEEQFF; cdr3_nt: TGCGCCAGCATCCCGGGACTAGCGGGAGTCGAAGAGCAGTTCTTC; j_call: TRBJ2-1; clone_size: NA; d_call: TRBD2; v_call: TRBV5-1
cdr3_aa: CASSFIAGVYEQYF; cdr3_nt: TGTGCCAGCAGTTTCATAGCGGGAGTCTACGAGCAGTACTTC; j_call: TRBJ2-7; clone_size: few; d_call: TRBD2; v_call: TRBV27
cdr3_aa: CASSLSGQGNQPQHF; cdr3_nt: TGTGCCAGCTCACTGTCGGGACAGGGGAATCAGCCCCAGCATTTT; j_call: TRBJ1-5; clone_size: NA; d_call: TRBD1; v_call: TRBV18
cdr3_aa: CASSQDGSKLFF; cdr3_nt: TGTGCCAGCAGCCAAGACGGCAGCAAACTGTTTTTT; j_call: TRBJ1-4; clone_size: NA; d_call: NA; v_call: TRBV4-2
cdr3_aa: CASSLTTGSGEKLFF; cdr3_nt: TGCGCCAGCAGCTTGACGACAGGGTCGGGTGAAAAACTGTTTTTT; j_call: TRBJ1-4; clone_size: NA; d_call: TRBD1; v_call: TRBV5-1
cdr3_aa: CAKLTVNEQFF; cdr3_nt: TGTGCCAAACTGACAGTTAATGAGCAGTTCTTC; j_call: TRBJ2-1; clone_size: NA; d_call: NA; v_call: TRBV7-9
cdr3_aa: CASSFRTRGSNEQFF; cdr3_nt: TGTGCCAGCAGCTTTCGGACGCGGGGTAGCAATGAGCAGTTCTTC; j_call: TRBJ2-1; clone_size: NA; d_call: NA; v_call: TRBV13
cdr3_aa: CASSLQIRGDTEAFF; cdr3_nt: TGTGCCAGCAGCCTACAAATCCGGGGTGATACTGAAGCTTTCTTT; j_call: TRBJ1-1; clone_size: NA; d_call: NA; v_call: TRBV11-3
cdr3_aa: CASSPGGYYEQYF; cdr3_nt: TGTGCCAGCAGTCCAGGGGGTTACTACGAGCAGTACTTC; j_call: TRBJ2-7; clone_size: NA; d_call: TRBD1; v_call: TRBV6-1
cdr3_aa: CASSQARDTQPQHF; cdr3_nt: TGCGCCAGCAGCCAAGCTAGGGACACGCAGCCCCAGCATTTT; j_call: TRBJ1-5; clone_size: NA; d_call: NA; v_call: TRBV4-1
cdr3_aa: CASSPPSGVDQYF; cdr3_nt: TGTGCCAGCAGCCCCCCTAGCGGGGTCGACCAGTACTTC; j_call: TRBJ2-7; clone_size: once; d_call: TRBD2; v_call: TRBV7-2
cdr3_aa: CASSWTSGMSETQYF; cdr3_nt: TGTGCCAGTTCCTGGACTAGCGGGATGTCAGAGACCCAGTACTTC; j_call: TRBJ2-5; clone_size: NA; d_call: TRBD2; v_call: TRBV19
cdr3_aa: CASSRFLQGEEQYF; cdr3_nt: TGTGCCAGCAGCCGATTCTTACAGGGAGAGGAGCAGTACTTC; j_call: TRBJ2-7; clone_size: NA; d_call: NA; v_call: TRBV13
cdr3_aa: CASSLGSGRYEQYF; cdr3_nt: TGTGCCAGCAGCTTAGGTAGCGGTCGGTACGAGCAGTACTTC; j_call: TRBJ2-7; clone_size: few; d_call: NA; v_call: TRBV11-2
cdr3_aa: CASSERTYYEQYF; cdr3_nt: TGTGCCAGCAGTGAACGGACATACTACGAGCAGTACTTC; j_call: TRBJ2-7; clone_size: NA; d_call: NA; v_call: TRBV6-1
cdr3_aa: CASSEAMRLGLSEQFF; cdr3_nt: TGTGCCAGCAGTGAAGCGATGAGACTAGGGTTGAGTGAGCAGTTCTTC; j_call: TRBJ2-1; clone_size: NA; d_call: NA; v_call: TRBV6-1
cdr3_aa: CSVTGLTYNEQFF; cdr3_nt: TGCAGCGTCACAGGACTAACCTACAATGAGCAGTTCTTC; j_call: TRBJ2-1; clone_size: NA; d_call: NA; v_call: TRBV29-1
cdr3_aa: CASSPRGFGNQPQHF; cdr3_nt: TGTGCCAGCAGTCCCCGGGGGTTCGGCAATCAGCCCCAGCATTTT; j_call: TRBJ1-5; clone_size: NA; d_call: NA; v_call: TRBV28
cdr3_aa: CASSKDRGSSYEQYF; cdr3_nt: TGTGCCAGCAGCAAGGACAGGGGATCCTCCTACGAGCAGTACTTC; j_call: TRBJ2-7; clone_size: once; d_call: TRBD1; v_call: TRBV28
cdr3_aa: CASSPGTGASYEQYF; cdr3_nt: TGTGCCAGCTCACCCGGGACAGGGGCTTCCTACGAGCAGTACTTC; j_call: TRBJ2-7; clone_size: NA; d_call: TRBD1; v_call: TRBV18
cdr3_aa: CSVERDRGPNEQFF; cdr3_nt: TGCAGCGTTGAGCGGGACAGGGGGCCGAATGAGCAGTTCTTC; j_call: TRBJ2-1; clone_size: NA; d_call: TRBD1; v_call: TRBV29-1
cdr3_aa: CASRGQGAGGETQYF; cdr3_nt: TGTGCCAGCAGAGGACAGGGGGCCGGGGGAGAGACCCAGTACTTC; j_call: TRBJ2-5; clone_size: NA; d_call: TRBD1; v_call: TRBV6-6
cdr3_aa: CASSQWTGPYNEQFF; cdr3_nt: TGTGCCAGCAGTCAGTGGACAGGGCCCTACAATGAGCAGTTCTTC; j_call: TRBJ2-1; clone_size: NA; d_call: TRBD1; v_call: TRBV6-5
cdr3_aa: CASSPPYQETQYF; cdr3_nt: TGTGCCAGCTCCCCGCCGTACCAAGAGACCCAGTACTTC; j_call: TRBJ2-5; clone_size: NA; d_call: NA; v_call: TRBV18
cdr3_aa: CASSPGTLTYEQYF; cdr3_nt: TGTGCCAGCAGCCCCGGGACCCTCACCTACGAGCAGTACTTC; j_call: TRBJ2-7; clone_size: NA; d_call: NA; v_call: TRBV7-2
cdr3_aa: CASSPVSGRAYNEQFF; cdr3_nt: TGTGCCAGCAGCCCCGTGAGCGGGAGGGCCTACAATGAGCAGTTCTTC; j_call: TRBJ2-1; clone_size: NA; d_call: TRBD2; v_call: TRBV11-2
cdr3_aa: CASSQDLAVLAKNIQYF; cdr3_nt: TGCGCCAGCAGCCAAGATTTGGCCGTACTAGCCAAAAACATTCAGTACTTC; j_call: TRBJ2-4; clone_size: NA; d_call: NA; v_call: TRBV4-3
cdr3_aa: CASSEWRGETQYF; cdr3_nt: TGTGCCAGCAGTGAATGGCGAGGAGAGACCCAGTACTTC; j_call: TRBJ2-5; clone_size: NA; d_call: NA; v_call: TRBV6-1
cdr3_aa: CASAFLVRRNTGELFF; cdr3_nt: TGTGCCAGCGCCTTTCTGGTTCGTCGGAACACCGGGGAGCTGTTTTTT; j_call: TRBJ2-2; clone_size: NA; d_call: NA; v_call: TRBV27
cdr3_aa: CASSNSGGGNTGELFF; cdr3_nt: TGTGCCAGCAGCAATAGCGGAGGGGGGAACACCGGGGAGCTGTTTTTT; j_call: TRBJ2-2; clone_size: NA; d_call: NA; v_call: TRBV5-4
cdr3_aa: CASSLGLAGNEQFF; cdr3_nt: TGTGCCAGCAGCTTGGGGCTAGCGGGAAATGAGCAGTTCTTC; j_call: TRBJ2-1; clone_size: NA; d_call: TRBD2; v_call: TRBV5-6
cdr3_aa: CASSLGGQGANEQYF; cdr3_nt: TGTGCCAGCAGCTTGGGGGGACAGGGGGCAAACGAGCAGTACTTC; j_call: TRBJ2-7; clone_size: NA; d_call: TRBD1; v_call: TRBV5-4
cdr3_aa: CASSFQGRINTEAFF; cdr3_nt: TGCGCCAGCAGCTTTCAAGGCAGGATCAACACTGAAGCTTTCTTT; j_call: TRBJ1-1; clone_size: NA; d_call: NA; v_call: TRBV5-1